Listed below are T cell receptor beta chains from one sample, sequenced in a study of OX40 agonist ivuxolimab in advanced cancers. Libraries were prepared by immunoSEQ multiplex PCR; TCRdb keeps only in-frame clonotypes and omits some of them. In the table there are 70,000 to 80,000 clones, 93% of which are singletons. The starting material was CD4+ or CD8+ T cells sorted from blood, obtained in a trial of the OX40 agonist ivuxolimab. The source of these receptors is an adult with an advanced solid tumor such as melanoma, head and neck, liver or kidney cancer. Both conserved end residues are part of each CDR3. The D gene is left open where the match is weak. A row's size may be missing; if present it is once, few, many or a size class.

TRBD2 | TRBJ2-2 | few | 16 | TRBV2 | TGTGCCAGCAGTGAACAGAGCGGGAGGTTGTACGGGGAGCTGTTTTTT | CASSEQSGRLYGELFF
NA | TRBJ1-2 | once | 15 | TRBV27 | TGTGCCAGCAGTTTCCTCAGGGACGGGGGCTATGGCTACACCTTC | CASSFLRDGGYGYTF
NA | TRBJ1-1 | NA | 16 | TRBV19 | TGTGCCAGTAGTATAGATGGGCCGGGTTTGAACACTGAAGCTTTCTTT | CASSIDGPGLNTEAFF
TRBD2 | TRBJ2-1 | NA | 15 | TRBV6-6 | TGTGCCAGCACCTTCAGCGGGATCTCCTACAATGAGCAGTTCTTC | CASTFSGISYNEQFF
NA | TRBJ2-6 | NA | 16 | TRBV6-1 | TGTGCCAGCAGTGAATATGGGCCTTCTGGGGCCAACGTCCTGACTTTC | CASSEYGPSGANVLTF
TRBD1 | TRBJ1-1 | NA | 14 | TRBV27 | TGTGCCAGCAGTTTAGGGACAGGAGGCACTGAAGCTTTCTTT | CASSLGTGGTEAFF
TRBD1 | TRBJ1-4 | once | 14 | TRBV30 | TGTGCCTTTTCTTCCGGGACAGGGGATGAAAAACTGTTTTTT | CAFSSGTGDEKLFF
NA | TRBJ2-3 | NA | 13 | TRBV5-1 | TGCGCCAGCAGCTTGAGGGACGTAGATACGCAGTATTTT | CASSLRDVDTQYF
NA | TRBJ1-1 | NA | 15 | TRBV4-3 | TGCGCCAGCAGCCAAGGATTCGGGGGCCTGACTGAAGCTTTCTTT | CASSQGFGGLTEAFF
TRBD1 | TRBJ2-1 | NA | 14 | TRBV29-1 | TGCAGCGTTAGAGGACAGGGAACCTTCAATGAGCAGTTCTTC | CSVRGQGTFNEQFF
TRBD2 | TRBJ2-7 | NA | 19 | TRBV12-5 | TGTGCTAGTGGTTTGGCTCCCCTGACTAGCGGGGGCCTCTCCTACGAGCAGTACTTC | CASGLAPLTSGGLSYEQYF
NA | TRBJ2-7 | NA | 13 | TRBV9 | TGTGCCAGCAGCGCGGGGGCCGGGGACGAGCAGTACTTC | CASSAGAGDEQYF
NA | TRBJ2-7 | once | 12 | TRBV7-9 | TGTGCCAGCAGCGTCCAGAGGGACGAGCAGTACTTC | CASSVQRDEQYF
TRBD2 | TRBJ2-7 | once | 15 | TRBV5-1 | TGCGCCAGCAGCTCGGGGACTAGCGGGGGCTACGAGCAGTACTTC | CASSSGTSGGYEQYF
NA | TRBJ1-1 | few | 11 | TRBV27 | TGTGCCAGCAGGCGACAGGATGAAGCTTTCTTT | CASRRQDEAFF
NA | TRBJ1-2 | NA | 16 | TRBV9 | TGTGCCAGCAGCGGTGGTGGAACTGGGGGGAACTATGGCTACACCTTC | CASSGGGTGGNYGYTF
NA | TRBJ1-4 | NA | 15 | TRBV5-8 | TGTGCCAGCAGCCCCTCGGGGAACGTTAATGAAAAACTGTTTTTT | CASSPSGNVNEKLFF
NA | TRBJ2-2 | NA | 14 | TRBV9 | TGTGCCAGCAGCCCCCCCCCGGGCCCCGGGGAGCTGTTTTTT | CASSPPPGPGELFF
TRBD1 | TRBJ1-6 | NA | 14 | TRBV19 | TGTGCCAGTAGTTTCCGGGACAGGAATTCACCCCTCCACTTT | CASSFRDRNSPLHF
TRBD2 | TRBJ2-1 | NA | 15 | TRBV29-1 | TGCAGCGTTGAAGATCCCTTGGGGAGGGGCCTTGAGCAGTTCTTC | CSVEDPLGRGLEQFF
NA | TRBJ2-3 | once | 16 | TRBV28 | TGTGCCAGCAGTTTAGTAGCGGATCCCTCCACAGATACGCAGTATTTT | CASSLVADPSTDTQYF
TRBD1 | TRBJ2-1 | NA | 14 | TRBV5-1 | TGCGCCAGCAGCTTGGGGACAGGGACCTATGAGCAGTTCTTC | CASSLGTGTYEQFF
NA | TRBJ2-7 | NA | 15 | TRBV9 | TGTGCCAGCAGCGCCGCCCTAGCCCCTTCCTACGAGCAGTACTTC | CASSAALAPSYEQYF
NA | TRBJ2-1 | NA | 15 | TRBV4-1 | TGCGCCAGCAGCCAAGAATGGAAGGACTTGAATGAGCAGTTCTTC | CASSQEWKDLNEQFF
NA | TRBJ2-7 | once | 17 | TRBV5-4 | TGTGCCAGCAGTTCTGGGGGAACGACTGCCGGTTCCTACGAGCAGTACTTC | CASSSGGTTAGSYEQYF
NA | TRBJ2-3 | NA | 11 | TRBV7-9 | TGTGCCAGCAGCTTTCCCGATACGCAGTATTTT | CASSFPDTQYF
NA | TRBJ2-7 | NA | 16 | TRBV7-2 | TGTGCCAGCAGCTTAAGGGGGGAGGGGAACTCCTACGAGCAGTACTTC | CASSLRGEGNSYEQYF
NA | TRBJ2-3 | NA | 13 | TRBV7-8 | TGTGCCAGCAGCTTAGATGGCACAGATACGCAGTATTTT | CASSLDGTDTQYF
NA | TRBJ2-2 | NA | 14 | TRBV27 | TGTGCCAGCAGCCCGGGGTTGGGCACCGGGGAGCTGTTTTTT | CASSPGLGTGELFF
TRBD2 | TRBJ2-7 | NA | 15 | TRBV5-1 | TGCGCCAGCAGCTTGGAAGCTAGCGGACCCTACGAGCAGTACTTC | CASSLEASGPYEQYF
NA | TRBJ1-5 | NA | 14 | TRBV19 | TGTGCCAGTAACAGACACACAACAAATCAGCCCCAGCATTTT | CASNRHTTNQPQHF
TRBD1 | TRBJ1-1 | NA | 18 | TRBV12-5 | TGTGCTAGTGGTTTGGTATCTTCCTTACAGGGGGTGGGCACTGAAGCTTTCTTT | CASGLVSSLQGVGTEAFF
NA | TRBJ2-7 | once | 17 | TRBV14 | TGTGCCAGCAGCCAAGACTTCAGGGTTTCCCACCCTGGTGAGCAGTACTTC | CASSQDFRVSHPGEQYF
TRBD2 | TRBJ2-1 | NA | 16 | TRBV4-1 | TGCGCCAGCAGCCAGGTGGGACTAGCGGGATACAATGAGCAGTTCTTC | CASSQVGLAGYNEQFF
NA | TRBJ1-1 | NA | 14 | TRBV5-4 | TGTGCCAGCAGCTTGGCTCATTGGCGGTCTGAAGCTTTCTTT | CASSLAHWRSEAFF